This T cell receptor (beta chain) was recorded in a study of shared clonotypes between healthy human individuals. Positively selected for CCR7, the CD45RO-negative cells used as naive CD8 cells excluded terminally differentiated effector memory CD45RA+ cells. Generated by immunoSEQ multiplex PCR, the TCRdb table keeps only in-frame clones and is missing some. The sample contains some 580,000 clones, 98% of which appear only once. This CDR3 contains 13 residues. In germline, CDR1 is SQVTM, CDR2 ANQGSEA. V was trimmed by 4 bases and J by 3 bases, leaving 13 bases between them. The sequence was obtained from a man under 40 in good health. The sequencing sample was made of naive CD8+ T cells sorted from blood. V gene TRBV29-1 combines with J gene TRBJ2-7; D remains ambiguous. The CDR3 is CSVASSLNYEQYF. DNA of the CDR3: TGCAGCGTTGCCAGTAGTTTAAACTACGAGCAGTACTTC.